Shown below are 6 T cell receptor beta chains from a single sample sequenced in a study of cytomegalovirus exposure and HLA in healthy donors. The PCR used 60 Vbeta and 13 Jbeta primers. Assay: immunoSEQ multiplex PCR; the TCRdb copy retains only in-frame clones and omits some. The data hold about 180,000 clones, with around 80% observed a single time. Source material: PBMCs. The receptors were gathered from a man younger than 35 in good health and CMV-seronegative.

The V call is TRBV19, the J call TRBJ1-1; D call uncertain. The CDR3 is made up of 15 amino acids. Trimming took 1 base from V and 1 from J, leaving 10 bases between them. From germline, CDR1 is LNHDA and CDR2 SQIVND (reference sequence). The DNA of the CDR3 is TGTGCCAGTAGTATAGCAGGCACCTGGAACACTGAAGCTTTCTTT. It specifies CASSIAGTWNTEAFF.

V and J are TRBV19 and TRBJ2-7; 10 bases agree with TRBD2. J lost 0 bases, V lost 6 bases, and 8 bases had no gene match. The germline gives CDR1 LNHDA, CDR2 SQIVND (reference sequence). CDR3 size: 16 residues. CDR3 protein: CASSLKTSGNSYEQYF. CDR3 DNA sequence: TGTGCCAGTAGCCTTAAAACTAGCGGGAACTCCTACGAGCAGTACTTC. The full variable domain, in which reference TRBV19 and TRBJ2-7 provide the parts outside the CDR3, is DGGITQSPKYLFRKEGQNVTLSCEQNLNHDAMYWYRQDPGQGLRLIYYSQIVNDFQKGDIAEGYSVSREKKESFPLTVTSAQKNPTAFYLCASSLKTSGNSYEQYFGPGTRLTVT.

The chain links TRBV7-9 to TRBJ2-2; D might be TRBD1 (5 bases). CDR3 length: 16 amino acids. Germline CDR1 SEHNR, CDR2 FQNEAQ (reference sequence). V lost 7 bases and J lost 4, with 19 bases in between. CDR3: CASNGAQGVATGELFF. CDR3 bases: TGTGCCAGCAACGGAGCCCAGGGTGTTGCCACCGGGGAGCTGTTTTTT.

Note on this clone: This same CDR3 is encoded by further DNA sequences in the sample. The chain couples TRBV25-1 to TRBJ1-2; TRBD1 is a possible D gene (5 bases). Germline assignment: CDR1 MGHDK and CDR2 SYGVNS. The CDR3 is made up of 11 amino acids. V lost 7 bases, J lost 11 bases, and 14 bases lay in between. CDR3 region: CASTGIGGYTF. The CDR3 DNA reads TGTGCCAGCACAGGGATTGGTGGTTACACCTTC.

The chain employs TRBV29-1 and TRBJ1-2; D possibly corresponds to TRBD1 (6 bases). Germline loops: CDR1 SQVTM, CDR2 ANQGSEA. This CDR3 has 13 amino acids. Trimming took 3 bases from V and 5 from J, leaving 13 bases between them. Written as DNA, the CDR3 is TGCAGCGTTGACTCGGGGGGCGGGTATGGCTACACCTTC. Translation gives CSVDSGGGYGYTF.

This chain links TRBV4-2 with TRBJ2-5, with 12 bases lining up with TRBD2. CDR3 length: 16 amino acids. V lost 5 bases to trimming and J lost 2 bases; unmatched junction nucleotides: 6. The germline V gene encodes CDR1 LGHNA and CDR2 YNFKEQ. CDR3: CASSLRLAGDQETQYF. The DNA of the CDR3 is TGTGCCAGCAGCTTACGACTAGCGGGAGATCAAGAGACCCAGTACTTC.